This T cell receptor (beta chain) was captured by sequencing in a study of shared T cell receptors in the human thymus. The germline gives CDR1 SGHRS, CDR2 YFSETQ. CDR3 length equals 13 residues. Trimming shortened V by 2 bases and J by 3 bases, and 8 bases separated the two germline ends. Assay: immunoSEQ multiplex PCR; the TCRdb copy retains only in-frame clones and omits some. The sample has around 730,000 clones, roughly 88% seen once. The sample was also reused in another study, on human thymus T cells. That paper adds: Obtained as resections during corrective heart surgery, the thymus tissue was then studied.

The receptor comes from a girl less than two years old with a congenital heart defect. Sequences were obtained from thymocytes. The V call is TRBV5-1, the J call TRBJ1-2, with D perhaps matching TRBD1 (5 bases). The CDR3 bases are TGCGCCAGCAGCTTCAGGGAGGACTATGGCTACACCTTC. Protein product: CASSFREDYGYTF. The full variable domain, completed using reference TRBV5-1 and TRBJ1-2, is KAGVTQTPRYLIKTRGQQVTLSCSPISGHRSVSWYQQTPGQGLQFLFEYFSETQRNKGNFPGRFSGRQFSNSRSEMNVSTLELGDSALYLCASSFREDYGYTFGSGTRLTVV.